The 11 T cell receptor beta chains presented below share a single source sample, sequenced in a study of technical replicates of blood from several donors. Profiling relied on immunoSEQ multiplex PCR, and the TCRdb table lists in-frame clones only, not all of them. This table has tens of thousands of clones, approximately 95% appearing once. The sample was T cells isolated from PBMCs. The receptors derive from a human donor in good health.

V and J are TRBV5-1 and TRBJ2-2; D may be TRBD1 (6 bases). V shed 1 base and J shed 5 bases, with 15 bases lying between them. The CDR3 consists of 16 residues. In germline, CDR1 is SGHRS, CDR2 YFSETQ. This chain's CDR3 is CASSLSTGQLTGELFF. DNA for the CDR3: TGCGCCAGCAGCTTGTCTACAGGGCAGTTGACCGGGGAGCTGTTTTTT.

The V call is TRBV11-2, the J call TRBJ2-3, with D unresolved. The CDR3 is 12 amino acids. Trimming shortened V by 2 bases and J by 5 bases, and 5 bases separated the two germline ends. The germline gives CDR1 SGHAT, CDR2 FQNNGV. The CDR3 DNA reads TGTGCCAGCAGCTTACCCGGAGATACGCAGTATTTT. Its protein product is CASSLPGDTQYF.

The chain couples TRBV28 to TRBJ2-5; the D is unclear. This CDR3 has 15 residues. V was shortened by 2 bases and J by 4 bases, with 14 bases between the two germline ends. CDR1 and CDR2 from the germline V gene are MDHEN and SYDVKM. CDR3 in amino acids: CASSLRVLPSETQYF. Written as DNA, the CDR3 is TGTGCCAGCAGTTTACGTGTTCTCCCCTCAGAGACCCAGTACTTC.

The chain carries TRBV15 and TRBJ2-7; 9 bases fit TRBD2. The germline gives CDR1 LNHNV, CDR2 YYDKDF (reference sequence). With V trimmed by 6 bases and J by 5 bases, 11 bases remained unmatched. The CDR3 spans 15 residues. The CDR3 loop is CATRTGTSPFDEQYF. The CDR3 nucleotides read TGTGCCACCAGAACCGGGACTAGCCCTTTTGACGAGCAGTACTTC.

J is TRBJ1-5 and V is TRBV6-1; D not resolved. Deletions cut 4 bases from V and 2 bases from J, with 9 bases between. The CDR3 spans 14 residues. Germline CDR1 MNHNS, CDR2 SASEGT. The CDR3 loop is CASSARYGNQPQHF. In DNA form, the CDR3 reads TGTGCCAGCAGTGCCAGGTACGGCAATCAGCCCCAGCATTTT.

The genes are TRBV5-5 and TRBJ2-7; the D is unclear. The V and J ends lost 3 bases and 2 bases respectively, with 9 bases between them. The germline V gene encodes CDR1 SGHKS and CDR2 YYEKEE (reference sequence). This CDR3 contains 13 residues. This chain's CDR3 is CASSWASTYEQYF. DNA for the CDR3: TGTGCCAGCAGCTGGGCGTCCACCTACGAGCAGTACTTC.

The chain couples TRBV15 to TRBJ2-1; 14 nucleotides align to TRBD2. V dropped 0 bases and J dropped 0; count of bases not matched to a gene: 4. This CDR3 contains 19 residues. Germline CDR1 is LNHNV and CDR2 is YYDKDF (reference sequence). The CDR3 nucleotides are TGTGCCACCAGCAGAGACCGGACTAGCGGGAGGAGCTCCTACAATGAGCAGTTCTTC. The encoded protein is CATSRDRTSGRSSYNEQFF.

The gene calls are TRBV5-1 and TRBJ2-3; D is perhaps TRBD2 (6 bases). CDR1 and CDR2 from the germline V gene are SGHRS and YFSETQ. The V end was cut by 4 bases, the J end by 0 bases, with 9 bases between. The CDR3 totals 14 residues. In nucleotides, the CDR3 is TGCGCCAGCAGCCGAGGGACTAGCACAGATACGCAGTATTTT. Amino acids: CASSRGTSTDTQYF.

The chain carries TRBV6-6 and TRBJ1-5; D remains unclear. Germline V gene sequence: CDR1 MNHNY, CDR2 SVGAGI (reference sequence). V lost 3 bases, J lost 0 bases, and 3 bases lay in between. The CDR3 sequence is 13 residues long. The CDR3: CASSYYSNQPQHF. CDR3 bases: TGTGCCAGCAGTTATTATAGCAATCAGCCCCAGCATTTT.

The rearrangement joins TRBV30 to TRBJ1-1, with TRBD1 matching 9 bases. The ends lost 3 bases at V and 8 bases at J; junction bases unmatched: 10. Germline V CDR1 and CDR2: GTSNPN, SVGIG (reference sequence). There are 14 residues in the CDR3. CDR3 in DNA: TGTGCCTGGAGCACCGGGACAGGGAAACCCGAAGCTTTCTTT. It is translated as CAWSTGTGKPEAFF.

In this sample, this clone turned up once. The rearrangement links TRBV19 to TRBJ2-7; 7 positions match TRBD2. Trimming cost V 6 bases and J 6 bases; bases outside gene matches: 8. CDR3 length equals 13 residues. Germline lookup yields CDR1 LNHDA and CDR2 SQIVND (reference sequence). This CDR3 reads CASSLSREAEQYF. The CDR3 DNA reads TGTGCCAGTAGCCTTAGTCGGGAGGCCGAGCAGTACTTC.